In this sample, the clone carrying this T cell receptor (beta chain) turned up a few times. Using immunoSEQ multiplex PCR, the repertoire was profiled, and TCRdb retains in-frame clones only, with some absent. The profile shows under 70,000 clones, 88% of them singletons. This entry belongs to a study of blood T cell repertoires in COVID-19. Study-wide context: Sample material is recorded as cDNA or gDNA derived from T cells, B-cell-depleted T cells, or PBMCs.

Seattle-derived patients entered the study during active infection and were followed longitudinally. Sequencing was done on a sample of peripheral blood. This TCR was sampled from a woman in her fifties or sixties with COVID-19, enrolled during active disease.

Written as DNA, the CDR3 is TGCGCCAGCAGCCGGGAGGCAGGGGGTGGGAGCACAGATACGCAGTATTTT. It specifies CASSREAGGGSTDTQYF. This sequence joins TRBV4-1 and TRBJ2-3; D might be TRBD1 (7 bases). Deletions cut 4 bases from V and 0 bases from J, with 17 bases between. CDR1 and CDR2 (germline): MGHRA, YSYEKL. The length of the CDR3 is 17 residues.